This is a list of T cell receptor beta chains from one sample in a study of blood T cell repertoires in COVID-19. The repertoire was sequenced with immunoSEQ multiplex PCR; TCRdb's copy has only in-frame clones and lacks some. This repertoire shows more than 300,000 clones, about 87% found once; its top ten account for about 10%. Input material: peripheral blood. The receptors were gathered from a woman aged 25 to 45 with COVID-19, enrolled during active disease. CDR3s leave out the opening cysteine and the closing phenylalanine or tryptophan. The D gene is left open where the match is weak.

TRBV30	12	NA	TRBJ1-1	AWSETQVNTEAF
TRBV28	13	TRBD1	TRBJ2-7	ASSFLQDRYDEQY
TRBV28	13	NA	TRBJ1-5	ASSFGRWGNQPQH
TRBV9	13	TRBD2	TRBJ2-2	ASSVGRTVTGELF
TRBV2	13	NA	TRBJ1-3	ASSGRRAGGNTIY
TRBV2	11	TRBD1	TRBJ1-5	ASRLQGSQPQH
TRBV2	12	TRBD1	TRBJ2-5	ASSEQGAGETQY
TRBV11-2	13	NA	TRBJ1-5	ASSLDPQANQPQH
TRBV5-4	13	NA	TRBJ2-2	ASSPWTGGTGELF
TRBV28	14	TRBD2	TRBJ2-2	ASSSPGLAVTGELF
TRBV20-1	12	NA	TRBJ2-1	SASKRRSYNEQF
TRBV28	11	NA	TRBJ2-2	ASRSGVTGELF
TRBV28	13	TRBD2	TRBJ2-7	ASSLISGSHYEQY
TRBV12-3/TRBV12-4	11	TRBD1	TRBJ2-5	ASTETGLKTQY
TRBV7-7	12	NA	TRBJ2-3	ASRGGGPGDTQY
TRBV30	11	NA	TRBJ1-5	AWSDPAGQPQH
TRBV14	10	NA	TRBJ2-5	ASSPTPLTQY
TRBV11-2	14	TRBD1	TRBJ2-1	ASSFTGTGPNNEQF
TRBV28	13	NA	TRBJ2-2	ASSLGLPNTGELF
TRBV2	10	NA	TRBJ2-5	ASRRIGQTQY
TRBV28	12	TRBD1	TRBJ2-2	ASSYTGVGGELF
TRBV9	12	NA	TRBJ1-2	ASSKQVANYGYT
TRBV11-2	12	NA	TRBJ2-2	ASSRRGNTGELF
TRBV30	12	NA	TRBJ1-6	AWSVGQTNSPLH
TRBV10-3	13	TRBD1	TRBJ2-5	AISEAGQGRETQY
TRBV7-2	12	NA	TRBJ1-6	ASSGGVSYSPLH
TRBV4-2	13	NA	TRBJ1-4	ASSPTGDPNEKLF
TRBV2	10	NA	TRBJ1-1	ASSEVRAEAF
TRBV30	9	NA	TRBJ2-7	AWSPNYEQY
TRBV5-1	11	NA	TRBJ2-7	ASSLSTGWEQY
TRBV7-3	12	NA	TRBJ2-3	ASSLNPTKDTQY
TRBV29-1	15	TRBD2	TRBJ2-1	SVVPLSGSGAANEQF
TRBV5-5	13	NA	TRBJ1-5	ASSSRPGDNQPQH
TRBV5-6	14	NA	TRBJ2-3	ASSLVWDKITDTQY
TRBV19	16	NA	TRBJ2-3	ASSIGLSGGYSTDTQY
TRBV5-1	12	TRBD2	TRBJ2-3	ASSSGTSVDTQY